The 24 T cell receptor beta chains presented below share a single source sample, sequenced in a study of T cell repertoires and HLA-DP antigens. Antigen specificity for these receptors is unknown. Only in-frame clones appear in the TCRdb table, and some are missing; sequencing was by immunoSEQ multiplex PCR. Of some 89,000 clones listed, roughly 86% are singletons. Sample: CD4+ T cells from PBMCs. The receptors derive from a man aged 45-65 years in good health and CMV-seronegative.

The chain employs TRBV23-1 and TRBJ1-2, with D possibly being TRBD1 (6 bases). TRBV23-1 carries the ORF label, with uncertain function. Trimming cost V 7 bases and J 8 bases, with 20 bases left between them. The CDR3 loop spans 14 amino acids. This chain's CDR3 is CASTRMGATRGYTF. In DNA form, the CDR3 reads TGCGCCAGCACCCGGATGGGGGCGACGCGAGGCTACACCTTC.

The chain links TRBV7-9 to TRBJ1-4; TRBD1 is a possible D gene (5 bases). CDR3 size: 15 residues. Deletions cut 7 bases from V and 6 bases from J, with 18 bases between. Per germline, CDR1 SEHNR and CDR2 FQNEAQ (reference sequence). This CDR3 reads CASTFTSGVDEKLFF. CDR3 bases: TGTGCCAGCACCTTTACGTCGGGGGTCGATGAAAAACTGTTTTTT.

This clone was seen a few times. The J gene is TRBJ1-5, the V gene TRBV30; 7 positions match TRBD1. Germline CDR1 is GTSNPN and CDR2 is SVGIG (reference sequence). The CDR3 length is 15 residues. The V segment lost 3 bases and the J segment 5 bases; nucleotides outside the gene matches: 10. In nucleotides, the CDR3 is TGTGCCTGGAGGGAAAGCAGGGGGATGTATCAGCCCCAGCATTTT. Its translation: CAWRESRGMYQPQHF.

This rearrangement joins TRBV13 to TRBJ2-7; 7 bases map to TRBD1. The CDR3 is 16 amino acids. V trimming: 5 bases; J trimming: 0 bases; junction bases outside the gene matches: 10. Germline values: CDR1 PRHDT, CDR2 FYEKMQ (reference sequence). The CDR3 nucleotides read TGTGCCAGCAGCCCCCGGACAGGACCTCGCTCCTACGAGCAGTACTTC. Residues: CASSPRTGPRSYEQYF.

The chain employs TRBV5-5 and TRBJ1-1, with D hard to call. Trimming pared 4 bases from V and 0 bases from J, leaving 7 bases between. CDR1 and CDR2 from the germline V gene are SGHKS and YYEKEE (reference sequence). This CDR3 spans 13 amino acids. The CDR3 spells CASSLGLNTEAFF. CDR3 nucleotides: TGTGCCAGCAGCCTGGGGTTGAACACTGAAGCTTTCTTT.

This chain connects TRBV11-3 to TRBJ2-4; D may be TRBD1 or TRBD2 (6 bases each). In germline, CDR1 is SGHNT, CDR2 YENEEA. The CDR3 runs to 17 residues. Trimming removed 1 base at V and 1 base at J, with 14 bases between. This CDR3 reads CASSLVRGPLAKNIQYF. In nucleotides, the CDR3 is TGTGCCAGCAGCTTAGTACGGGGGCCCTTGGCCAAAAACATTCAGTACTTC.

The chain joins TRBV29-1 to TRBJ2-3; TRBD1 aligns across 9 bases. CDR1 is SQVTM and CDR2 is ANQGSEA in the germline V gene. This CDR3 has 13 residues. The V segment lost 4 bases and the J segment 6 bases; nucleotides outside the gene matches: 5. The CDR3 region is CSVVQGAGDTQYF. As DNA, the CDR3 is TGCAGCGTTGTACAGGGGGCTGGGGATACGCAGTATTTT.

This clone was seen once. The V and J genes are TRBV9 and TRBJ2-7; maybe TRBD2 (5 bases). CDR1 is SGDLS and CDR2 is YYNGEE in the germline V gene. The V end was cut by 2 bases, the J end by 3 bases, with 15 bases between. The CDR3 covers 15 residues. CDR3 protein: CASSVGTSSLYEQYF. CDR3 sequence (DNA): TGTGCCAGCAGCGTCGGAACTAGTTCCCTCTACGAGCAGTACTTC.

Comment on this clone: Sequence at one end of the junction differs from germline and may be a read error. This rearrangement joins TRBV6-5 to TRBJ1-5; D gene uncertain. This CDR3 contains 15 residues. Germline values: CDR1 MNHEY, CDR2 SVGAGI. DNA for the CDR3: TGTGCCTGCAGTTACGAAATGGATAGCAATCAGCCCCAGCATTTT. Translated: CACSYEMDSNQPQHF.

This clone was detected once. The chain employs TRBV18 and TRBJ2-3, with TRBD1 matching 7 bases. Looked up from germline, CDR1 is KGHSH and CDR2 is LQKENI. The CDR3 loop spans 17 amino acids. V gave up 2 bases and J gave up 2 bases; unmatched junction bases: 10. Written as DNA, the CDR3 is TGTGCCAGCTCACCAGGACAGGCCGGTTGGGCCACAGATACGCAGTATTTT. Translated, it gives CASSPGQAGWATDTQYF.

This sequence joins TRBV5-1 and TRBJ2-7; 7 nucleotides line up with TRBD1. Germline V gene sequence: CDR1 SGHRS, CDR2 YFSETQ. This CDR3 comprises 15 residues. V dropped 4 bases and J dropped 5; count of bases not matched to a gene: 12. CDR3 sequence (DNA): TGCGCCAGCAGCATCGGACAGGACCGGGCCCACGAGCAGTACTTC. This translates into CASSIGQDRAHEQYF.

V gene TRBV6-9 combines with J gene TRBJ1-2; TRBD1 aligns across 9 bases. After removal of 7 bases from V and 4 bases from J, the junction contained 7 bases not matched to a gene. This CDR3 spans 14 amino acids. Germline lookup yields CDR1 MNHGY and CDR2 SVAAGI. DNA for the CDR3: TGTGCCAGCACCCTTCCGGGACAGGGCTATGGCTACACCTTC. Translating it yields CASTLPGQGYGYTF.

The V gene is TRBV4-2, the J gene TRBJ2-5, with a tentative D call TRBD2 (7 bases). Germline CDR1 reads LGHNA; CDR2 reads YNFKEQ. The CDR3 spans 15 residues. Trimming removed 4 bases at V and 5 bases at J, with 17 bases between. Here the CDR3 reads CASSPTRGGGETQYF. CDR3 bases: TGTGCCAGCAGCCCGACGAGGGGGGGCGGGGAGACCCAGTACTTC.

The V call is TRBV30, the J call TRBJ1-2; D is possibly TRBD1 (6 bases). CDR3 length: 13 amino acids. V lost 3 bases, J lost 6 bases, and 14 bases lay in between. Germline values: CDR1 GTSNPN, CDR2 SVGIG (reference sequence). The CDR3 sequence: CAWSPRGRDGYTF. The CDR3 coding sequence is TGTGCCTGGAGCCCCAGGGGACGGGATGGCTACACCTTC.

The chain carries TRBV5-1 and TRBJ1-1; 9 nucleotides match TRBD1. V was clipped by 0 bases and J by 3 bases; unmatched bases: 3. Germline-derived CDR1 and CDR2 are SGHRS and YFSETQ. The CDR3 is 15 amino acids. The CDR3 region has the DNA TGCGCCAGCAGCTTGGGGACAGGGGCGGACACTGAAGCTTTCTTT. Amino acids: CASSLGTGADTEAFF.

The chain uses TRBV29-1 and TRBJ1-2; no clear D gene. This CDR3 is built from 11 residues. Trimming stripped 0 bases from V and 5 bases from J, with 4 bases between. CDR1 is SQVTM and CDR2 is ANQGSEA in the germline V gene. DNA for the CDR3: TGCAGCGTTGAAGACGGTTATGGCTACACCTTC. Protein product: CSVEDGYGYTF.

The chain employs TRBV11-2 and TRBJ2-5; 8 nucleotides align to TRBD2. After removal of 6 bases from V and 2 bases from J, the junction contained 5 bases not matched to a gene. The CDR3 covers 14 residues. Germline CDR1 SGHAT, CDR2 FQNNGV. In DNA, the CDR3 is TGTGCCAGCAGACCGAGCGGGAGTCAAGAGACCCAGTACTTC. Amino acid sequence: CASRPSGSQETQYF.

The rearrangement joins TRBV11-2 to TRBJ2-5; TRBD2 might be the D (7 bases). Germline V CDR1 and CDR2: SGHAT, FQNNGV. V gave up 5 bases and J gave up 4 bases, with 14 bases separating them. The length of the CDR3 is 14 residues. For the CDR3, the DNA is TGTGCCAGCAGCCCGGGGGGCGGGGGAGAGACCCAGTACTTC. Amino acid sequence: CASSPGGGGETQYF. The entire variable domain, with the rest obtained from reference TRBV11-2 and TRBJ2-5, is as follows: EAGVAQSPRYKIIEKRQSVAFWCNPISGHATLYWYQQILGQGPKLLIQFQNNGVVDDSQLPKDRFSAERLKGVDSTLKIQPAKLEDSAVYLCASSPGGGGETQYFGPGTRLLVL.

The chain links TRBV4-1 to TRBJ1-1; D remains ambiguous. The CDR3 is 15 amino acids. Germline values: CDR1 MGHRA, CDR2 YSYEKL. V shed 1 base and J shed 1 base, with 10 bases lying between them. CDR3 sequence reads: CASSQGSFRNTEAFF. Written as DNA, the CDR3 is TGCGCCAGCAGCCAAGGCAGTTTCAGGAACACTGAAGCTTTCTTT.

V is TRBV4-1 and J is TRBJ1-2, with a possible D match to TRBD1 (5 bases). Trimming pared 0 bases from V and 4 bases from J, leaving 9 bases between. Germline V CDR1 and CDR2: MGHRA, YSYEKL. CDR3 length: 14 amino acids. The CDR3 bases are TGCGCCAGCAGCCAAGATCCGGGGACCTATGGCTACACCTTC. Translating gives CASSQDPGTYGYTF.

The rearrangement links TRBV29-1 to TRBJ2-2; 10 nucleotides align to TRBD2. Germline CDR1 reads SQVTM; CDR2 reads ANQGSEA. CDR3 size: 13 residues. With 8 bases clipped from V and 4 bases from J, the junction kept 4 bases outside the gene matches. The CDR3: CSFGLAVTGELFF. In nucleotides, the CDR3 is TGCAGCTTCGGACTAGCGGTCACCGGGGAGCTGTTTTTT.

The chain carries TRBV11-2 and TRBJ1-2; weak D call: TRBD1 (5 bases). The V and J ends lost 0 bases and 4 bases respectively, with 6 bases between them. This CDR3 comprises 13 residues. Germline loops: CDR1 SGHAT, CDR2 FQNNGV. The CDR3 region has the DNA TGTGCCAGCAGCTTAGACAGGGCCTATGGCTACACCTTC. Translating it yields CASSLDRAYGYTF. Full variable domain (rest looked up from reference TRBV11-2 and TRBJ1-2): EAGVAQSPRYKIIEKRQSVAFWCNPISGHATLYWYQQILGQGPKLLIQFQNNGVVDDSQLPKDRFSAERLKGVDSTLKIQPAKLEDSAVYLCASSLDRAYGYTFGSGTRLTVV.

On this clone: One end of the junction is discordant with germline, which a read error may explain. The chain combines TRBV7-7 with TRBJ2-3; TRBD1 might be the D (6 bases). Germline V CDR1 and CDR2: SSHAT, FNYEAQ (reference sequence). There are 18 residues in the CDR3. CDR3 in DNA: TGTGCTAGCAGCCCCCAACCGGGACAATCAGGGCACTCTGATACGCAGTATTTT. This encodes CASSPQPGQSGHSDTQYF.

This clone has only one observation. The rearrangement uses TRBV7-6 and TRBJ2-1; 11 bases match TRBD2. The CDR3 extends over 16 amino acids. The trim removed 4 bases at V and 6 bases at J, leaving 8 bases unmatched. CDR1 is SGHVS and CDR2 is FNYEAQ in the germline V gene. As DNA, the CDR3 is TGTGCCAGCAGCTCCGTCGTAGCGGGAGGGGTCAATGAGCAGTTCTTC. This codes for CASSSVVAGGVNEQFF.